This is a list of T cell receptor beta chains from one sample in a study of shared clonotypes between healthy human individuals. Sequenced by immunoSEQ multiplex PCR; TCRdb stores in-frame clones only, minus some. The sample carries fewer than 500,000 clones, 75% to 80% recorded once. The specimen was PBMCs. The receptors were gathered from a woman aged 40-49 years in good health. Some clones in this sample may be carry-over from other donors' samples. Each CDR3 is given with its conserved first and last residue. The order of the fields is D gene, V gene, clone size, J gene, CDR3 protein, CDR3 DNA. D genes are given only for firm matches. Clone size, where shown, is once, few, many, or a class for clones that have expanded.

D gene: -; V gene: TRBV5-1; clone size: -; J gene: TRBJ2-1; CDR3 protein: CASSEATGENEQFF; CDR3 DNA: TGCGCCAGCAGCGAGGCGACTGGAGAAAATGAGCAGTTCTTC
D gene: TRBD2; V gene: TRBV2; clone size: -; J gene: TRBJ2-1; CDR3 protein: CASSGPLAGGYNEQFF; CDR3 DNA: TGTGCCAGCAGTGGGCCCTTAGCGGGAGGGTACAATGAGCAGTTCTTC
D gene: TRBD1; V gene: TRBV27; clone size: -; J gene: TRBJ1-2; CDR3 protein: CASSPAGTGFGTF; CDR3 DNA: TGTGCCAGCAGTCCCGCCGGGACAGGGTTCGGCACCTTC
D gene: -; V gene: TRBV2; clone size: few; J gene: TRBJ1-1; CDR3 protein: CASAENTEAFF; CDR3 DNA: TGTGCCAGTGCAGAGAACACTGAAGCTTTCTTT
D gene: -; V gene: TRBV11-2; clone size: -; J gene: TRBJ1-1; CDR3 protein: CASSLQMNTEAFF; CDR3 DNA: TGTGCCAGCAGCTTACAAATGAACACTGAAGCTTTCTTT
D gene: -; V gene: TRBV9; clone size: few; J gene: TRBJ2-1; CDR3 protein: CASSVAESSYNEQFF; CDR3 DNA: TGTGCCAGCAGCGTAGCGGAGAGCTCCTACAATGAGCAGTTCTTC
D gene: TRBD1; V gene: TRBV5-1; clone size: -; J gene: TRBJ2-2; CDR3 protein: CASSLARGGASTGELFF; CDR3 DNA: TGCGCCAGCAGCTTGGCCCGAGGGGGCGCCAGCACCGGGGAGCTGTTTTTT
D gene: -; V gene: TRBV2; clone size: few; J gene: TRBJ1-4; CDR3 protein: CASRTGISNEKLFF; CDR3 DNA: TGTGCCAGCAGAACAGGAATTAGTAATGAAAAACTGTTTTTT
D gene: -; V gene: TRBV7-6; clone size: -; J gene: TRBJ2-5; CDR3 protein: CASSLGGRMETQYF; CDR3 DNA: TGTGCCAGCAGCTTAGGGGGGAGAATGGAGACCCAGTACTTC
D gene: -; V gene: TRBV27; clone size: -; J gene: TRBJ2-7; CDR3 protein: CASSIDRDYYEQYF; CDR3 DNA: TGTGCCAGCAGTATTGACAGGGACTACTACGAGCAGTACTTC
D gene: -; V gene: TRBV7-2; clone size: few; J gene: TRBJ2-3; CDR3 protein: CASGGATDTQYF; CDR3 DNA: TGTGCCAGCGGGGGTGCCACAGATACGCAGTATTTT
D gene: TRBD2; V gene: TRBV10-2; clone size: -; J gene: TRBJ2-3; CDR3 protein: CASRASGSTDTQYF; CDR3 DNA: TGCGCCAGCAGGGCTAGCGGCAGCACAGATACGCAGTATTTT
D gene: -; V gene: TRBV10-3; clone size: once; J gene: TRBJ2-3; CDR3 protein: CAIRDDLTDTQYF; CDR3 DNA: TGTGCCATCCGGGATGACCTCACAGATACGCAGTATTTT
D gene: TRBD1; V gene: TRBV30; clone size: -; J gene: TRBJ1-4; CDR3 protein: CAWSVRQGGEKLFF; CDR3 DNA: TGTGCCTGGAGTGTGCGACAGGGAGGGGAAAAACTGTTTTTT
D gene: -; V gene: TRBV7-9; clone size: -; J gene: TRBJ2-4; CDR3 protein: CASMGWTGRRGWIQYF; CDR3 DNA: TGTGCCAGCATGGGGTGGACGGGAAGGAGGGGGTGGATTCAGTACTTC
D gene: TRBD1; V gene: TRBV18; clone size: -; J gene: TRBJ1-1; CDR3 protein: CASSGYRGAGTEAFF; CDR3 DNA: TGTGCCAGCTCAGGGTACAGGGGGGCTGGTACTGAAGCTTTCTTT
D gene: TRBD2; V gene: TRBV5-1; clone size: -; J gene: TRBJ2-7; CDR3 protein: CASSLGTSGIYEQYF; CDR3 DNA: TGCGCCAGCAGCTTGGGGACTAGCGGGATTTACGAGCAGTACTTC
D gene: -; V gene: TRBV10-3; clone size: -; J gene: TRBJ1-1; CDR3 protein: CAISEGGSGTEAFF; CDR3 DNA: TGTGCCATCAGTGAGGGGGGGTCGGGCACTGAAGCTTTCTTT
D gene: -; V gene: TRBV18; clone size: -; J gene: TRBJ2-7; CDR3 protein: CASSPPRSGGYEQYF; CDR3 DNA: TGTGCCAGCTCACCACCGAGATCCGGGGGCTACGAGCAGTACTTC
D gene: TRBD2; V gene: TRBV18; clone size: -; J gene: TRBJ2-5; CDR3 protein: CASSPTSGSQETQYF; CDR3 DNA: TGTGCCAGCTCACCAACTAGCGGGAGCCAAGAGACCCAGTACTTC
D gene: TRBD1; V gene: TRBV5-1; clone size: -; J gene: TRBJ1-6; CDR3 protein: CASSLSGGPSPLHF; CDR3 DNA: TGCGCCAGCAGCTTGTCAGGGGGACCTTCACCCCTCCACTTT
D gene: TRBD2; V gene: TRBV18; clone size: few; J gene: TRBJ2-1; CDR3 protein: CASSPLTSGSGDEQFF; CDR3 DNA: TGTGCCAGCTCACCACTGACTAGCGGGAGTGGCGATGAGCAGTTCTTC
D gene: -; V gene: TRBV9; clone size: -; J gene: TRBJ2-3; CDR3 protein: CASSVESTDTQYF; CDR3 DNA: TGTGCCAGCAGCGTAGAGTCAACAGATACGCAGTATTTT
D gene: TRBD1; V gene: TRBV19; clone size: -; J gene: TRBJ1-2; CDR3 protein: CASSSQGEYGYTF; CDR3 DNA: TGTGCCAGTAGCTCGCAGGGGGAATATGGCTACACCTTC
D gene: -; V gene: TRBV19; clone size: once; J gene: TRBJ1-3; CDR3 protein: CASSIVGGERTMSSGNTIYF; CDR3 DNA: TGTGCCAGTAGTATAGTTGGTGGGGAAAGGACGATGTCCTCTGGAAACACCATATATTTT
D gene: -; V gene: TRBV19; clone size: -; J gene: TRBJ2-5; CDR3 protein: CATSVGQETQYF; CDR3 DNA: TGTGCCACCTCAGTCGGCCAAGAGACCCAGTACTTC
D gene: -; V gene: TRBV25-1; clone size: -; J gene: TRBJ2-2; CDR3 protein: CASSPAKNTGELFF; CDR3 DNA: TGTGCCAGCAGTCCTGCCAAGAACACCGGGGAGCTGTTTTTT
D gene: -; V gene: TRBV5-1; clone size: -; J gene: TRBJ1-6; CDR3 protein: CASSLSGGNISPLHF; CDR3 DNA: TGCGCCAGCAGCTTGTCCGGGGGGAATATTTCACCCCTCCACTTT
D gene: -; V gene: TRBV6-1; clone size: -; J gene: TRBJ1-2; CDR3 protein: CASTPFSGEFGYTF; CDR3 DNA: TGTGCCAGCACCCCCTTTAGTGGGGAGTTTGGCTACACCTTC
D gene: TRBD1; V gene: TRBV23-1; clone size: -; J gene: TRBJ1-1; CDR3 protein: CASTPRWRGPPPCTEAFF; CDR3 DNA: TGCGCCAGCACTCCACGATGGAGGGGGCCCCCGCCGTGCACTGAAGCTTTCTTT
D gene: -; V gene: TRBV19; clone size: many; J gene: TRBJ2-2; CDR3 protein: CASSMFLGSGELFF; CDR3 DNA: TGTGCCAGTAGTATGTTTCTAGGGAGCGGGGAGCTGTTTTTT
D gene: -; V gene: TRBV11-2; clone size: once; J gene: TRBJ2-7; CDR3 protein: CASSLGSGIYEQYF; CDR3 DNA: TGTGCCAGCAGCTTAGGGTCGGGGATCTACGAGCAGTACTTC
D gene: TRBD2; V gene: TRBV7-8; clone size: -; J gene: TRBJ2-7; CDR3 protein: CASSSSGRGGYEQYF; CDR3 DNA: TGTGCCAGCAGCTCGAGCGGGAGAGGGGGTTACGAGCAGTACTTC
D gene: -; V gene: TRBV28; clone size: few; J gene: TRBJ2-5; CDR3 protein: CASHLSGASETQYF; CDR3 DNA: TGTGCCAGTCATCTTTCAGGGGCGTCGGAGACCCAGTACTTC
D gene: TRBD2; V gene: TRBV7-9; clone size: -; J gene: TRBJ2-5; CDR3 protein: CASSLGGSRETQYF; CDR3 DNA: TGTGCCAGCAGCTTAGGCGGGAGCAGAGAGACCCAGTACTTC
D gene: -; V gene: TRBV5-4; clone size: -; J gene: TRBJ2-5; CDR3 protein: CASSYRSAVTQYF; CDR3 DNA: TGTGCCAGCAGCTACAGGAGCGCGGTGACCCAGTACTTC
D gene: TRBD1; V gene: TRBV5-1; clone size: -; J gene: TRBJ1-1; CDR3 protein: CASSLSGTANTEAFF; CDR3 DNA: TGCGCCAGCAGCTTATCCGGGACAGCGAACACTGAAGCTTTCTTT